The TCR beta chain under discussion was sequenced for a study of T cells in Graves' hyperthyroidism and ophthalmopathy. This clonotype was counted between two and nine times. Its antigen is as yet unknown. Active moderate-to-severe ophthalmopathy, Clinical Activity Score at least 3, NOSPECS at least 4, under 3 months' duration. Fresh 10 ml peripheral blood yielded PBMCs. RNA transcripts served as the template for amplifying TCR beta CDR3 regions. HTBI primers were used for first-round RT-PCR of the TCR CDR3. TCRdb reprocessed the multiplex PCR reads with MiXCR, giving one entry per CDR3 protein. This table has about half a million distinct CDR3 sequences, around 24% appearing once. Study results and caveats: For ophthalmopathy, model prediction preceded onset by a median about six months. Among clonotypes expanded in thyroid above 0.001, most were also found in blood.

Germline CDR1 is DFQATT and CDR2 is SNEGSKA (reference sequence). This CDR3 has 14 amino acids. Between the trimmed V and J ends, which lost 0 bases and 2 bases, there was a span of 11 bases. The sample consisted of blood. The V and J genes are TRBV20-1 and TRBJ2-7; no clear D gene. The TCR was taken from a woman in her twenties or thirties with Graves' ophthalmopathy. This CDR3 is CSARDPGKAYEQYF. CDR3 in DNA: TGCAGTGCTAGAGACCCCGGCAAAGCCTACGAGCAGTACTTC.